A single sample gave rise to the 11 T cell receptor beta chains below, sequenced in a study of T cells after yellow fever vaccination. TCRdb called the 5' RACE reads again in MiXCR, with one record for every CDR3 protein. Here the sample spans around 500,000 distinct CDR3 sequences, about a fifth being singletons. The material was PBMCs, obtained 21 days after the first yellow fever vaccination. The receptor source for this set is a man aged 18 to 29 who received the YFV17D yellow fever vaccine.

This chain connects TRBV5-8 to TRBJ1-5; D perhaps matches TRBD1 (6 bases). Germline loops: CDR1 SGHTS, CDR2 YDEGEE. V was trimmed by 4 bases and J by 1 base, leaving 12 bases between them. CDR3 length: 15 residues. The CDR3 loop is CASSPRGLSNQPQHF. Written as DNA, the CDR3 is TGTGCCAGCAGCCCCAGGGGCCTCAGCAATCAGCCCCAGCATTTT.

V is TRBV6-2 or TRBV6-3 and J is TRBJ2-1; weak D call: TRBD1 (5 bases). CDR1 and CDR2 from the germline V gene are MNHEY and SVGEGT. Trimming took off 2 bases at V and 5 bases at J, with 16 bases between the two ends. This CDR3 comprises 16 residues. CDR3 in DNA: TGTGCCAGCAGTTACCAGGACAACGCAGCTGACAATGAGCAGTTCTTC. Amino acids: CASSYQDNAADNEQFF.

The chain links TRBV6-2 or TRBV6-3 to TRBJ2-1; no definite D call. The ends were cut back, 0 bases at V and 7 bases at J, with 10 bases in the middle. The CDR3 spans 14 residues. Germline-derived CDR1 and CDR2 are MNHEY and SVGEGT. This CDR3 is CASSYSEVLNEQFF. CDR3 DNA: TGTGCCAGCAGTTACTCTGAGGTATTGAATGAGCAGTTCTTC.

The chain joins TRBV18 to TRBJ1-1, with 7 bases aligning to TRBD1. J was trimmed by 3 bases and V by 6 bases; bases with no gene match: 7. This CDR3 contains 14 residues. Germline V gives CDR1 KGHSH, CDR2 LQKENI. The CDR3 is CASSPPGQYTEAFF. CDR3 DNA sequence: TGTGCCAGCTCCCCCCCGGGACAGTACACTGAAGCTTTCTTT.

The table lists this clonotype with a few counts. The chain uses TRBV15 and TRBJ2-3, with D perhaps given as TRBD1 or TRBD2 (5 bases each). V was clipped by 1 base and J by 4 bases, with 15 bases between them. Germline V gene sequence: CDR1 LNHNV, CDR2 YYDKDF (reference sequence). The CDR3 length is 16 residues. CDR3 DNA: TGTGCCACCAGCAGAGGGCAACTAGGGGTCGCAGATACGCAGTATTTT. It translates to CATSRGQLGVADTQYF.

This clonotype showed up just a few times. V is TRBV6-1 and J is TRBJ2-2, with D possibly matching TRBD2 (5 bases). The CDR3 contains 13 residues. V shed 8 bases and J shed 7 bases, with 14 bases lying between them. Germline assignment: CDR1 MNHNS and CDR2 SASEGT. This CDR3 is CASGKLVSGELFF. CDR3 bases: TGTGCCAGCGGTAAACTAGTCAGCGGGGAGCTGTTTTTT.

The rearrangement joins TRBV7-3 to TRBJ1-1; D possibly corresponds to TRBD1 (6 bases). The CDR3 spans 13 residues. Germline CDR1 is SGHTA and CDR2 is FQGTGA. V was shortened by 6 bases and J by 1 base, with 9 bases between the two germline ends. As DNA, the CDR3 is TGTGCCAGCAGGTTACAGGGGAACACTGAAGCTTTCTTT. Its translation: CASRLQGNTEAFF. The full variable domain, its missing parts supplied by reference TRBV7-3 and TRBJ1-1, is GAGVSQTPSNKVTEKGKYVELRCDPISGHTALYWYRQSLGQGPEFLIYFQGTGAADDSGLPNDRFFAVRPEGSVSTLKIQRTERGDSAVYLCASRLQGNTEAFFGQGTRLTVV.

This clonotype was found a few times. This sequence joins TRBV7-6 and TRBJ1-4, with D tentatively TRBD1 (6 bases). Germline V gene data show CDR1 as SGHVS and CDR2 as FNYEAQ. V lost 2 bases to trimming and J lost 8 bases, with 24 bases between them. The CDR3 extends over 18 amino acids. CDR3 nucleotide sequence: TGTGCCAGCAGCTTAACCCCTGGGGCACCGGGAACAGGGGAAAAACTGTTTTTT. This translates into CASSLTPGAPGTGEKLFF.

V and J are TRBV18 and TRBJ1-5; D not certain. The CDR3 has 15 amino acids. Trimming took off 4 bases at V and 2 bases at J, with 12 bases between the two ends. In germline, CDR1 is KGHSH, CDR2 LQKENI. The CDR3 DNA sequence: TGTGCCAGCTCACAAACCTATTCGGGCAATCAGCCCCAGCATTTT. Translation: CASSQTYSGNQPQHF.

This clonotype was seen ten or more times. V usage is TRBV3-1 and J usage is TRBJ1-5; D possibly corresponds to TRBD1 (5 bases). V dropped 1 base and J dropped 0 bases, with 10 bases sitting between them. The CDR3 loop spans 16 amino acids. Germline V lookup: CDR1 LGHDT, CDR2 YNNKEL (reference sequence). The chain's CDR3 is CASSQGGTGSNQPQHF. The CDR3 DNA sequence: TGTGCCAGCAGCCAAGGAGGGACGGGTAGCAATCAGCCCCAGCATTTT.

This clonotype was seen more than once but under ten times. The V call is TRBV18, the J call TRBJ2-3, with a possible D match to TRBD1 (5 bases). The CDR3 has 15 residues. Between the trimmed V and J ends, which lost 1 base and 4 bases, there was a span of 12 bases. The V gene's germline CDR1 is KGHSH and CDR2 LQKENI. CDR3 DNA: TGTGCCAGCTCACCACAGGGGCAGGTTGCAGATACGCAGTATTTT. Amino acid sequence: CASSPQGQVADTQYF.